This T cell receptor (beta chain) was sequenced for a study of cytomegalovirus exposure and HLA in healthy donors. Healthy bone marrow donors formed the donor group. This clone was picked up a small number of times. Its cognate antigen is unknown. Whole-study results and caveats: Reports indicate that TCR beta sequences accurately predicted the HLA-A and HLA-B alleles of most subjects. Researchers reported in a later analysis that a missense DCLRE1C variant was tied to TCR beta V- and J-gene trimming.

Both 60 Vbeta primers and 13 Jbeta primers went into the PCR. Clones were read by immunoSEQ multiplex PCR, and TCRdb kept only the in-frame ones, dropping some. The table has about 160,000 clones, 80% seen once. The CDR3 length is 15 residues. V shed 6 bases and J shed 0 bases, with 12 bases lying between them. CDR1 and CDR2 (germline): LGHNT, FRNRAP. The chain couples TRBV12-5 to TRBJ2-1; possibly TRBD2 for D (6 bases). The clonotype originates from a woman aged 50 to 60 in good health and CMV-seropositive. Sequencing used PBMCs. The CDR3 spells CASGVAVSSYNEQFF. For the CDR3, the DNA is TGTGCTAGTGGGGTAGCGGTAAGCTCCTACAATGAGCAGTTCTTC.